The 27 T cell receptor beta chains below come from one sample, sequenced in a study of identical twins. TCRdb fed the 5' RACE reads into MiXCR, producing one record per CDR3 protein. This sample carries approximately 680,000 distinct CDR3 sequences, roughly 6.6% of them seen once, and the ten largest clones take about 1.5%. The same sample was also studied in work on yellow fever vaccine responses in identical twins.

The sample taken for sequencing was PBMCs. Receptors originate from a woman between 18 and 29 years old in good health.

This clonotype was counted many times. The gene calls are TRBV27 and TRBJ1-6; D remains unclear. The CDR3 covers 14 residues. Trimming removed 6 bases at V and 8 bases at J, with 14 bases between. Germline CDR1 MNHEY, CDR2 SMNVEV (reference sequence). Written as DNA, the CDR3 is TGTGCCAGCAGCAACAAGGCTCCAGATTCACCCCTCCACTTT. Encoded protein: CASSNKAPDSPLHF.

The table lists this clonotype with many counts. The chain uses TRBV28 and TRBJ2-1; D may be TRBD1 (6 bases). V was clipped by 3 bases and J by 4 bases, with 13 bases between them. Germline V gene data show CDR1 as MDHEN and CDR2 as SYDVKM. The CDR3 runs to 15 residues. CDR3: CASSLATTGYNEQFF. The CDR3 nucleotides are TGTGCCAGCAGTTTGGCGACGACAGGTTACAATGAGCAGTTCTTC.

There are many counts of this clonotype. This chain connects TRBV12-3 or TRBV12-4 to TRBJ2-7, with 10 bases matching TRBD2. This CDR3 spans 14 amino acids. Trimming at V came to 4 bases and at J to 1 base, leaving 1 base not matched to a gene. DNA of the CDR3: TGTGCCAGCAGTTGGACTAGCGGTTCCTACGAGCAGTACTTC. Protein: CASSWTSGSYEQYF.

This clonotype has only a few counts. The chain uses TRBV7-8 and TRBJ2-7; TRBD2 matches 11 bases. Trimming at V came to 5 bases and at J to 5 bases, leaving 8 bases not matched to a gene. CDR3 size: 15 residues. From germline, CDR1 is SGHVS and CDR2 FQNEAQ. Here the CDR3 DNA reads TGTGCCAGCAGCCCGGGGACTAGCGGTGTCAACGAGCAGTACTTC. Encoded protein: CASSPGTSGVNEQYF.

This chain links TRBV20-1 with TRBJ2-3, with 8 positions matching TRBD2. Germline CDR1 DFQATT, CDR2 SNEGSKA (reference sequence). V lost 4 bases, J lost 0 bases, and 9 bases stayed unmatched. This CDR3 region has 16 residues. The CDR3 loop is CSANGGGSTSTDTQYF. CDR3 DNA sequence: TGCAGTGCTAACGGCGGGGGGTCGACTAGCACAGATACGCAGTATTTT.

This clonotype has ten or more counts. The chain joins TRBV29-1 to TRBJ2-1; TRBD1 agrees at 9 bases. V lost 6 bases and J lost 7; bases outside the gene matches: 13. This CDR3 region has 15 residues. The germline gives CDR1 SQVTM, CDR2 ANQGSEA. This CDR3 is CSVGDRVVNRNEQFF. In DNA, the CDR3 is TGCAGCGTAGGGGACAGGGTTGTGAATAGGAATGAGCAGTTCTTC.

This clonotype was recorded at least ten times. The chain is built from TRBV12-3 or TRBV12-4 and TRBJ1-2; perhaps TRBD1 as D (5 bases). This CDR3 is built from 16 residues. Deletions cut 0 bases from V and 6 bases from J, with 17 bases between. This CDR3 reads CASSLAPQGVMDGYTF. The CDR3 DNA reads TGTGCCAGCAGTTTAGCACCCCAGGGTGTAATGGATGGCTACACCTTC.

This clonotype was detected ten times or more. The J gene is TRBJ1-6, the V gene TRBV27; D perhaps matches TRBD1 (6 bases). CDR3 size: 14 residues. The V gene's germline CDR1 is MNHEY and CDR2 SMNVEV (reference sequence). Trimming took 2 bases from V and 9 from J, leaving 11 bases between them. CDR3 sequence reads: CASSLRTDGSPLHF. CDR3 nucleotides: TGTGCCAGCAGTTTAAGGACAGATGGTTCACCCCTCCACTTT.

This chain links TRBV10-3 with TRBJ2-7, with unresolved D. The CDR3 sequence is 11 residues long. Germline CDR1 is ENHRY and CDR2 is SYGVKD. V dropped 10 bases and J dropped 1 base, with 8 bases sitting between them. The CDR3 coding sequence is TGTGCCACCTCGAAATCCTACGAGCAGTACTTC. Protein sequence: CATSKSYEQYF.

V gene TRBV4-1 combines with J gene TRBJ1-5, with D uncertain. This CDR3 is 14 amino acids long. With 1 base removed from V and 4 bases from J, the gap between germline ends came to 8 bases. Germline V gene lookup returns CDR1 MGHRA and CDR2 YSYEKL. As DNA, the CDR3 is TGCGCCAGCAGCCAAGTGATGGGGAATCAGCCCCAGCATTTT. This gives the protein CASSQVMGNQPQHF.

The rearrangement uses TRBV7-7 and TRBJ2-1; 8 bases match TRBD1. The trim removed 0 bases at V and 6 bases at J, leaving 4 bases unmatched. The CDR3 has 15 residues. Germline V gene data show CDR1 as SSHAT and CDR2 as FNYEAQ (reference sequence). The chain's CDR3 is CASSLAQGASNEQFF. The CDR3 nucleotides read TGTGCCAGCAGCTTAGCCCAGGGGGCCTCCAATGAGCAGTTCTTC.

This clonotype was counted a few times. The chain is built from TRBV12-3 or TRBV12-4 and TRBJ2-5, with D tentatively TRBD2 (6 bases). The CDR3 has 14 residues. V was cut by 3 bases and J by 5 bases, with 13 bases left in between. The CDR3 spells CASSLGGARETQYF. CDR3 nucleotides: TGTGCCAGCAGTTTGGGGGGAGCAAGGGAGACCCAGTACTTC.

This clonotype has more than one count but fewer than ten. The chain employs TRBV10-3 and TRBJ2-3; D is undetermined. CDR1 is ENHRY, CDR2 SYGVKD, per germline. Trimming took 4 bases from V and 1 from J, leaving 3 bases between them. The CDR3 contains 12 residues. The CDR3 bases are TGTGCCATCAGTGTGGGCACAGATACGCAGTATTTT. Amino acid sequence: CAISVGTDTQYF.

This clonotype was seen once. The CDR3 nucleotides read TGTGCCAGCAGCCAGGGACCCCCAGCGGAGCAGTTCTTC. This gives the protein CASSQGPPAEQFF. V usage is TRBV3-1 and J usage is TRBJ2-1; D possibly uses TRBD1 or TRBD2 (5 bases each). CDR3 length: 13 residues. V was shortened by 3 bases and J by 10 bases, with 13 bases between the two germline ends. Germline loops: CDR1 LGHDT, CDR2 YNNKEL (reference sequence).

V and J are TRBV12-3 or TRBV12-4 and TRBJ2-1; tentative D call: TRBD2 (6 bases). V was trimmed by 1 base and J by 6 bases, leaving 16 bases between them. This CDR3 has 16 residues. Here the CDR3 reads CASSLGLAGSVNEQFF. The DNA for the CDR3 is TGTGCCAGCAGTTTAGGTTTGGCGGGATCGGTCAATGAGCAGTTCTTC.

This clonotype was seen a handful of times. This chain uses TRBV12-3 or TRBV12-4 with TRBJ1-2; TRBD1 matches at 8 bases. This CDR3 region has 16 residues. V lost 2 bases and J lost 5; bases outside the gene matches: 10. CDR3 in DNA: TGTGCCAGCAGTTTACAGGGGGCCATATTGGGGTATGGCTACACCTTC. Encoded protein: CASSLQGAILGYGYTF.

This clonotype was detected a few times. V gene TRBV5-1 combines with J gene TRBJ1-1; D unclear. Germline CDR1 SGHRS, CDR2 YFSETQ. The V and J ends lost 1 base and 2 bases respectively, with 12 bases between them. The CDR3 covers 15 residues. The CDR3 DNA is TGCGCCAGCAGCTTGAAGGTGACTGACAACACTGAAGCTTTCTTT. Its protein product is CASSLKVTDNTEAFF.

There are a few counts of this clonotype. This chain joins TRBV6-2 or TRBV6-3 and TRBJ2-1; TRBD2 matches 7 bases. The CDR3 spans 17 residues. The J segment lost 4 bases and the V segment lost 5 bases, leaving 14 bases of the junction unmatched. Germline assignment: CDR1 MNHEY and CDR2 SVGEGT. DNA of the CDR3: TGTGCCAGCAGTCCTCGGCGGAGCGGGGTGACATACAATGAGCAGTTCTTC. Translating gives CASSPRRSGVTYNEQFF.

This clonotype showed up just a few times. The V gene is TRBV2, the J gene TRBJ1-1; D gene unclear. Germline V gene sequence: CDR1 SNHLY, CDR2 FYNNEI. The CDR3 runs 18 residues. V lost 11 bases, J lost 1 base, and 29 bases lay in between. This CDR3 reads CAFCLRPGGLNPNTEAFF. In DNA, the CDR3 is TGTGCCTTCTGTTTAAGGCCAGGCGGCCTTAACCCGAACACTGAAGCTTTCTTT.

This clonotype has a count of ten or more. This chain connects TRBV7-9 to TRBJ1-1; D is perhaps TRBD1 (6 bases). The length of the CDR3 is 16 residues. The V end was cut by 5 bases, the J end by 1 base, with 17 bases between. Per the germline V gene, CDR1 is SEHNR and CDR2 is FQNEAQ (reference sequence). The CDR3 region is CASSRGGQGQNTEAFF. CDR3 DNA sequence: TGTGCCAGCAGCCGAGGGGGGCAGGGGCAGAACACTGAAGCTTTCTTT.

This clonotype has at least ten counts. The chain has TRBV20-1 and TRBJ2-3; TRBD2 matches 9 bases. Germline CDR1 DFQATT, CDR2 SNEGSKA (reference sequence). CDR3 size: 16 residues. V lost 4 bases to trimming and J lost 2 bases; unmatched junction nucleotides: 10. This CDR3 is CSATPRTSEFTDTQYF. DNA for the CDR3: TGCAGTGCTACACCCCGGACTAGCGAATTCACAGATACGCAGTATTTT.

V and J are TRBV2 and TRBJ2-2, with TRBD1 as a possible D gene (6 bases). V shed 7 bases and J shed 5 bases, with 11 bases lying between them. Germline CDR1 reads SNHLY; CDR2 reads FYNNEI. The length of the CDR3 is 13 residues. The CDR3, as DNA: TGTGCCAGCAAGAGGACAGCGACCGGGGAGCTGTTTTTT. It translates to CASKRTATGELFF.

This clonotype was seen only a few times. V gene TRBV28 combines with J gene TRBJ2-1; 11 bases fit TRBD2. The CDR3 is 16 residues long. The ends lost 2 bases at V and 4 bases at J; junction bases unmatched: 4. The germline gives CDR1 MDHEN, CDR2 SYDVKM. This CDR3 reads CASSLTSGSLYNEQFF. Written as DNA, the CDR3 is TGTGCCAGCAGTTTAACTAGCGGGAGTCTTTACAATGAGCAGTTCTTC.

The sample holds a few counts of this clonotype. The gene calls are TRBV19 and TRBJ2-4; D gene unclear. This CDR3 spans 15 amino acids. The germline gives CDR1 LNHDA, CDR2 SQIVND (reference sequence). V lost 5 bases to trimming and J lost 0 bases, with 11 bases between them. The CDR3 region is CASSVGNLAKNIQYF. The CDR3 DNA is TGTGCCAGTAGTGTAGGAAATCTAGCCAAAAACATTCAGTACTTC. Drawing the rest from reference TRBV19 and TRBJ2-4, the complete variable domain is DGGITQSPKYLFRKEGQNVTLSCEQNLNHDAMYWYRQDPGQGLRLIYYSQIVNDFQKGDIAEGYSVSREKKESFPLTVTSAQKNPTAFYLCASSVGNLAKNIQYFGAGTRLSVL.

This clonotype has just a few counts. The chain uses TRBV11-2 and TRBJ2-1; D perhaps matches TRBD2 (6 bases). With 5 bases removed from V and 0 bases from J, the gap between germline ends came to 14 bases. The CDR3 consists of 16 residues. Per the germline V gene, CDR1 is SGHAT and CDR2 is FQNNGV. The CDR3 nucleotides read TGTGCCAGCAGCGGCCTAGCGCCGCTCTCCTACAATGAGCAGTTCTTC. It translates to CASSGLAPLSYNEQFF.

CDR3: CSARRQTSGNNEQFF. CDR3 coding DNA: TGCAGTGCTAGGAGGCAGACTAGCGGGAACAATGAGCAGTTCTTC. The rearrangement uses TRBV20-1 and TRBJ2-1; 11 nucleotides match TRBD2. This CDR3 is built from 15 residues. Trimming removed 3 bases from V and 5 bases from J; junction bases left unmatched: 6. The V gene's germline CDR1 is DFQATT and CDR2 SNEGSKA (reference sequence).

This chain connects TRBV11-2 to TRBJ2-7; the match to TRBD1 covers 7 bases. The CDR3 is 15 residues long. V was pared by 1 base and J by 3 bases, with 6 bases of the junction left unmatched. Per the germline V gene, CDR1 is SGHAT and CDR2 is FQNNGV. The CDR3 bases are TGTGCCAGCAGCTTAGCCGGGACAGAATACTACGAGCAGTACTTC. Translated, it gives CASSLAGTEYYEQYF.